The rows below give T cell receptor beta chains drawn from one sample of a study of blood T cell repertoires in COVID-19. Only in-frame clones appear in the TCRdb table, and some are missing; sequencing was by immunoSEQ multiplex PCR. The repertoire holds 40,000 to 50,000 clones, with roughly nine tenths as singletons. Sequencing was carried out using peripheral blood. These receptors originate from a human donor in a cohort sampled during active COVID-19. The CDR3 runs from the conserved cysteine through the conserved F or W. A D gene is named only where the DNA matches it firmly. Not all rows give a size; the values are once, few, many and, for expanded clones, a class.

V	J	D	size	CDR3	DNA
TRBV29-1	TRBJ1-5	-	-	CSGGGAGQPQHF	TGCAGCGGAGGGGGGGCAGGCCAGCCCCAGCATTTT
TRBV7-2	TRBJ1-1	-	-	CASSPSQARTEAFF	TGTGCCAGCAGCCCGAGTCAGGCACGCACTGAAGCTTTCTTT
TRBV7-8	TRBJ2-1	-	-	CASSWRNEQFF	TGTGCCAGCAGCTGGAGGAATGAGCAGTTCTTC
TRBV5-4	TRBJ2-6	-	-	CASSILLSGANVLTF	TGTGCCAGCAGCATCCTCCTCTCTGGGGCCAACGTCCTGACTTTC
TRBV5-8	TRBJ1-6	-	-	CASAGDNVSPLHF	TGTGCCAGCGCCGGGGACAACGTTTCACCCCTCCACTTT
TRBV5-1	TRBJ2-3	-	-	CASSLSPGADTQYF	TGCGCCAGCAGCTTGAGCCCAGGGGCAGATACGCAGTATTTT
TRBV5-4	TRBJ2-5	-	-	CASSLSGTQETQYF	TGTGCCAGCAGCTTGTCGGGGACTCAAGAGACCCAGTACTTC
TRBV19	TRBJ1-6	-	-	CASRRPGSPLHF	TGTGCCAGTCGACGGCCGGGTTCACCCCTCCACTTT
TRBV14	TRBJ2-3	TRBD1	-	CASSQAHRGRDTQYF	TGTGCCAGCAGCCAGGCCCACAGGGGCAGGGATACGCAGTATTTT
TRBV9	TRBJ1-2	-	-	CASSPDSYGYTF	TGTGCCAGCAGCCCAGACAGCTATGGCTACACCTTC
TRBV19	TRBJ1-1	-	medium-sized	CASGISIRTAMGTEAFF	TGTGCCAGTGGAATCAGTATTAGGACAGCCATGGGCACTGAAGCTTTCTTT
TRBV2	TRBJ2-5	-	-	CASSEARGREETQYF	TGTGCCAGCAGTGAAGCCAGGGGACGGGAAGAGACCCAGTACTTC
TRBV9	TRBJ2-7	-	-	CASSGGLEATQQYF	TGTGCCAGCAGCGGCGGACTGGAGGCTACGCAGCAGTACTTC
TRBV6-6	TRBJ2-1	-	-	CASSYSDRYNEQFF	TGTGCCAGCAGTTATAGTGACAGATACAATGAGCAGTTCTTC
TRBV6-5	TRBJ2-7	-	once	CASSYSLDRISYEQYF	TGTGCCAGCAGTTACTCTCTCGACAGGATCTCCTACGAGCAGTACTTC
TRBV9	TRBJ2-7	-	-	CASSPDSNYYEQYF	TGTGCCAGCAGCCCCGACAGCAATTACTACGAGCAGTACTTC
TRBV19	TRBJ2-1	-	-	CASSGEALGDNEQFF	TGTGCCAGTAGTGGTGAAGCGTTAGGGGACAATGAGCAGTTCTTC
TRBV4-2	TRBJ2-3	-	-	CASSLTSSLSTDTQYF	TGTGCCAGCAGCCTAACTAGCTCGCTTAGCACAGATACGCAGTATTTT
TRBV4-3	TRBJ2-1	TRBD2	-	CASSPVGGTWNEQFF	TGCGCCAGCAGCCCGGTGGGGGGGACCTGGAATGAGCAGTTCTTC
TRBV10-3	TRBJ2-5	TRBD2	-	CATGPGLADQETQYF	TGTGCCACCGGACCGGGACTAGCGGATCAAGAGACCCAGTACTTC
TRBV28	TRBJ2-5	TRBD1	few	CASSLRTGVETQYF	TGTGCCAGCAGTTTGCGGACAGGGGTGGAGACCCAGTACTTC
TRBV2	TRBJ1-2	TRBD1	-	CASSDRTGRGGYTF	TGTGCCAGCAGTGACCGGACAGGGCGAGGTGGCTACACCTTC
TRBV18	TRBJ2-7	TRBD2	-	CASSPPSGRHEQYF	TGTGCCAGCTCACCACCTAGCGGGAGGCACGAGCAGTACTTC
TRBV29-1	TRBJ1-1	-	-	CSVSGGAKDEAFF	TGCAGCGTCTCCGGGGGGGCAAAGGATGAAGCTTTCTTT
TRBV19	TRBJ2-2	TRBD2	-	CASSWGLAVRRGELFF	TGTGCCAGTAGTTGGGGACTAGCGGTTCGTCGCGGGGAGCTGTTTTTT
TRBV5-1	TRBJ2-1	TRBD2	few	CASSVMGGIYNEQFF	TGCGCCAGCAGCGTGATGGGGGGGATTTACAATGAGCAGTTCTTC
TRBV19	TRBJ1-2	-	few	CASSWGHGYTF	TGTGCCAGTAGTTGGGGGCATGGCTACACCTTC
TRBV12-3/TRBV12-4	TRBJ1-2	TRBD1	few	CASNDRGPYGYTF	TGTGCCAGCAACGACAGGGGACCCTATGGCTACACCTTC
TRBV6-5	TRBJ2-5	TRBD1	few	CASSLAGGVEETQYF	TGTGCCAGCAGTCTTGCAGGGGGCGTCGAAGAGACCCAGTACTTC
TRBV12-3/TRBV12-4	TRBJ2-1	-	-	CASSVRDEQFF	TGTGCCAGCAGTGTGAGGGATGAGCAGTTCTTC
TRBV28	TRBJ2-2	TRBD2	-	CASSFGHYVGDYDEELFF	TGTGCCAGCAGTTTTGGGCACTACGTCGGGGACTATGACGAGGAGCTGTTTTTT
TRBV14	TRBJ2-7	TRBD1	-	CASSLLTGAIYEQYF	TGTGCCAGCAGCCTCCTGACAGGGGCGATCTACGAGCAGTACTTC
TRBV3-1/TRBV3-2	TRBJ1-2	-	-	CASSQDYYGYTF	TGTGCCAGCAGCCAAGACTACTATGGCTACACCTTC
TRBV4-1	TRBJ1-2	-	-	CASSPYPVPPNYGYTF	TGCGCCAGCAGCCCCTACCCGGTACCACCTAACTATGGCTACACCTTC
TRBV5-1	TRBJ2-1	-	-	CASSLAGEPYNEQFF	TGCGCCAGCAGCTTGGCGGGGGAGCCGTACAATGAGCAGTTCTTC